The 11 T cell receptor beta chains below come from one sample, sequenced in a study of early T cells in non-severe SARS-CoV-2 infection. A single record per CDR3 protein comes from TCRdb applying MiXCR to the 5' RACE reads. The sample has approximately 58,000 distinct CDR3 sequences; roughly 11% are singletons. Sequencing used whole blood. The receptors come from an adult who was a healthcare worker with PCR-confirmed SARS-CoV-2 infection or an uninfected control (not recorded which).

This clonotype turned up a few times. The chain employs TRBV9 and TRBJ2-1, with 10 nucleotides matching TRBD2. This CDR3 contains 16 residues. The germline gives CDR1 SGDLS, CDR2 YYNGEE. The V and J ends lost 4 bases and 0 bases, in that order; junction bases with no gene match: 4. The CDR3 nucleotides read TGTGCCAGCAGCCCTAGCGGGGGCCCCTCCTACAATGAGCAGTTCTTC. This gives the protein CASSPSGGPSYNEQFF.

This clonotype was recorded many times. The chain joins TRBV5-1 to TRBJ2-6, with 10 bases aligning to TRBD2. J was trimmed by 0 bases and V by 5 bases; bases with no gene match: 2. Germline CDR1 reads SGHRS; CDR2 reads YFSETQ. The CDR3 has 16 amino acids. In DNA form, the CDR3 reads TGCGCCAGCAGGCTAGCGGGAGCCTCTGGGGCCAACGTCCTGACTTTC. This translates into CASRLAGASGANVLTF.

Ten or more counts support this clonotype. The chain uses TRBV9 and TRBJ1-1; D remains ambiguous. This CDR3 is 9 amino acids long. Germline V lookup: CDR1 SGDLS, CDR2 YYNGEE. Between the trimmed V and J ends, which lost 7 bases and 6 bases, there was a span of 4 bases. CDR3 in DNA: TGTGCCAGCCGCCCTGAAGCTTTCTTT. Residues: CASRPEAFF.

This clonotype occurred many times. The V and J genes are TRBV9 and TRBJ2-7; TRBD2 might be the D (5 bases). The CDR3 has 15 amino acids. V was cut by 4 bases and J by 2 bases, with 16 bases left in between. Germline CDR1 SGDLS, CDR2 YYNGEE. The CDR3 DNA sequence: TGTGCCAGCAGCTCGAGCGGTAACTCTGCCTACGAGCAGTACTTC. It yields the protein CASSSSGNSAYEQYF.

In this sample, this clonotype turned up a few times. The chain has TRBV9 and TRBJ2-5; 12 bases are a match to TRBD2. This CDR3 has 15 amino acids. V lost 6 bases and J lost 5; bases outside the gene matches: 8. Germline assignment: CDR1 SGDLS and CDR2 YYNGEE. CDR3 loop: CASNLAGGPSETQYF. The CDR3 DNA reads TGTGCCAGCAATCTAGCGGGAGGGCCGTCGGAGACCCAGTACTTC.

This clonotype was recorded many times. The rearrangement links TRBV6-5 to TRBJ2-1; 7 bases are shared with TRBD2. The V gene's germline CDR1 is MNHEY and CDR2 SVGAGI. The ends lost 2 bases at V and 0 bases at J; junction bases unmatched: 10. The CDR3 is 18 residues long. Here the CDR3 DNA reads TGTGCCAGCAGTTACACCAGACTAGCTACTGGCTCCTACAATGAGCAGTTCTTC. Protein: CASSYTRLATGSYNEQFF.

This clonotype was found a few times. The CDR3, as DNA: TGTGCCAGCAGCTTAATCCCGGGATCGCCCCCAGATACGCAGTATTTT. It is translated as CASSLIPGSPPDTQYF. The chain joins TRBV11-2 to TRBJ2-3; a weak D match, TRBD2 (5 bases). The CDR3 contains 16 residues. Trimming pared 2 bases from V and 4 bases from J, leaving 16 bases between. The germline V gene has CDR1 SGHAT and CDR2 FQNNGV.

The chain couples TRBV5-1 to TRBJ2-3; a weak D match, TRBD1 (6 bases). The CDR3 runs to 16 residues. V gave up 3 bases and J gave up 2 bases, with 16 bases separating them. Per germline, CDR1 SGHRS and CDR2 YFSETQ. CDR3: CASSSPTGTVTDTQYF. In nucleotides, the CDR3 is TGCGCCAGCAGCTCGCCGACAGGCACGGTCACAGATACGCAGTATTTT.

This clonotype came up many times. The chain has TRBV28 and TRBJ1-4; 7 bases match TRBD1. Germline V lookup: CDR1 MDHEN, CDR2 SYDVKM. Trimming removed 4 bases from V and 5 bases from J; junction bases left unmatched: 7. CDR3 size: 15 residues. The CDR3 is CASSSPGQPNEKLFF. In nucleotides, the CDR3 is TGTGCCAGCAGTTCACCGGGACAGCCGAATGAAAAACTGTTTTTT.

The CDR3 protein is CASSVPPTANYGYTF. The CDR3 DNA is TGTGCCAGCAGCGTACCCCCGACAGCAAACTATGGCTACACCTTC. This rearrangement joins TRBV9 to TRBJ1-2; D is perhaps TRBD1 (5 bases). Germline V gene sequence: CDR1 SGDLS, CDR2 YYNGEE. Between the trimmed V and J ends, which lost 1 base and 2 bases, there was a span of 12 bases. The CDR3 is 15 residues long.

The sample holds many counts of this clonotype. The chain recombines TRBV11-2 with TRBJ2-5, with unresolved D. The CDR3 runs 14 residues. Germline CDR1 SGHAT, CDR2 FQNNGV. The V end was cut by 5 bases, the J end by 2 bases, with 12 bases between. This chain's CDR3 is CASSPGRLQETQYF. DNA for the CDR3: TGTGCCAGCAGCCCGGGTCGGTTACAAGAGACCCAGTACTTC.